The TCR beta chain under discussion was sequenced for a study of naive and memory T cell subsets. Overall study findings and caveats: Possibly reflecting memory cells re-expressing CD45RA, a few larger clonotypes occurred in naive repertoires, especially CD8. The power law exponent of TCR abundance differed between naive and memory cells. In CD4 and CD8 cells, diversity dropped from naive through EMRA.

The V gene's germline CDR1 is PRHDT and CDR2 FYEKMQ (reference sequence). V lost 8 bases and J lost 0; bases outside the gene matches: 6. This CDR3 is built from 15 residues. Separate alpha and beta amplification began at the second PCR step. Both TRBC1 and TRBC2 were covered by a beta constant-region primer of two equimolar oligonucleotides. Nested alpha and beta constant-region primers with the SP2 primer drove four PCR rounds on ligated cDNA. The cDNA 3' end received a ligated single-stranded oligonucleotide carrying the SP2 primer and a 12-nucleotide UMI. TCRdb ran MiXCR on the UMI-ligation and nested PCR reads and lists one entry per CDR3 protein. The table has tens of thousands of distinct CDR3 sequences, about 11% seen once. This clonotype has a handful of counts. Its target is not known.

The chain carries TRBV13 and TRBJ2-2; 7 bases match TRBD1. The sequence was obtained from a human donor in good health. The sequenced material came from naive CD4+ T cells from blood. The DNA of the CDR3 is TGTGCCAGCTCATACAGGGGTACGAACACCGGGGAGCTGTTTTTT. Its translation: CASSYRGTNTGELFF.